The 5 T cell receptor beta chains below all came from one sample that was sequenced in a study of T cell responses to AZD1222 COVID-19 vaccine. TCRdb's table, derived via immunoSEQ multiplex PCR, lists solely in-frame clones and lacks some. Of 24,000 or so clones listed, about nine tenths are singletons. The starting material was peripheral blood, obtained 28 days after the second AZD1222 dose. The receptors derive from an adult who received the AZD1222 COVID-19 vaccine.

The chain links TRBV18 to TRBJ1-1; unclear D gene. There are 15 residues in the CDR3. The V end was cut by 0 bases, the J end by 0 bases, with 8 bases between. CDR1 and CDR2 (germline): KGHSH, LQKENI. CDR3 in DNA: TGTGCCAGCTCACCACCACAACAGTTGAACACTGAAGCTTTCTTT. Protein: CASSPPQQLNTEAFF. The full variable domain, completed using reference TRBV18 and TRBJ1-1, is NAGVMQNPRHLVRRRGQEARLRCSPMKGHSHVYWYRQLPEEGLKFMVYLQKENIIDESGMPKERFSAEFPKEGPSILRIQQVVRGDSAAYFCASSPPQQLNTEAFFGQGTRLTVV.

This clone was seen only a few times. This rearrangement joins TRBV2 to TRBJ1-2; TRBD1 aligns across 7 bases. The CDR3 covers 12 residues. The V and J ends lost 10 bases and 5 bases, in that order; junction bases with no gene match: 7. Germline CDR1 is SNHLY and CDR2 is FYNNEI. In nucleotides, the CDR3 is TGTGCCATTGGGACAGATCAGTATGGCTACACCTTC. Translated, it gives CAIGTDQYGYTF.

The rearrangement links TRBV11-3 to TRBJ1-1, with 7 bases matching TRBD1. The CDR3 has 16 residues. Germline V gene sequence: CDR1 SGHNT, CDR2 YENEEA. V gave up 0 bases and J gave up 2 bases; unmatched junction bases: 6. DNA for the CDR3: TGTGCCAGCAGCTTAGAAAAGGACAGGTCAAACACTGAAGCTTTCTTT. Translation: CASSLEKDRSNTEAFF.

DNA of the CDR3: TGTGCCAGCAGCCCGGGGGGGACCAATTCACCCCTCCACTTT. Residues: CASSPGGTNSPLHF. The V call is TRBV28, the J call TRBJ1-6; weak D call: TRBD1 (5 bases). V lost 6 bases to trimming and J lost 7 bases, with 13 bases between them. The CDR3 contains 14 residues. Germline assignment: CDR1 MDHEN and CDR2 SYDVKM.

The chain employs TRBV7-2 and TRBJ2-7; D may be TRBD1 or TRBD2 (6 bases each). There are 15 residues in the CDR3. V gave up 1 base and J gave up 6 bases, with 16 bases separating them. Germline V gene lookup returns CDR1 SGHTA and CDR2 FQGNSA. Here the CDR3 reads CASSLVGAGSGEQYF. CDR3 sequence (DNA): TGTGCCAGCAGCTTAGTGGGGGCGGGGTCAGGCGAGCAGTACTTC.